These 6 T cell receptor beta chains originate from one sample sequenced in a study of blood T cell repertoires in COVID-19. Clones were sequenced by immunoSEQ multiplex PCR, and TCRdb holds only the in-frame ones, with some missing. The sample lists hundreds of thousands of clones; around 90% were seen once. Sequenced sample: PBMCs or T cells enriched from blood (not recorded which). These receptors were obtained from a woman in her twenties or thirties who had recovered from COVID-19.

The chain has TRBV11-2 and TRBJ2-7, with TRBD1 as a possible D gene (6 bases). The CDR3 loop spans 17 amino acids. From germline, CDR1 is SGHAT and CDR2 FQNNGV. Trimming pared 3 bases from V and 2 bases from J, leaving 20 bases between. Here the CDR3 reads CASSFYPSGTRTYEQYF. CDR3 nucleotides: TGTGCCAGCAGCTTTTACCCCTCCGGGACACGGACCTACGAGCAGTACTTC. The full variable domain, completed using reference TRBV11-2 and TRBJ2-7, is EAGVAQSPRYKIIEKRQSVAFWCNPISGHATLYWYQQILGQGPKLLIQFQNNGVVDDSQLPKDRFSAERLKGVDSTLKIQPAKLEDSAVYLCASSFYPSGTRTYEQYFGPGTRLTVT.

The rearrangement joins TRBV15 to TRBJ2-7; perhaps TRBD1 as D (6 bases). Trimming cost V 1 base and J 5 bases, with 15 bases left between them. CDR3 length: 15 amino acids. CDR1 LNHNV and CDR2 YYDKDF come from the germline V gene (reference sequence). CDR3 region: CATSRGSGRGDEQYF. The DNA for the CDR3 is TGTGCCACCAGCAGAGGTTCCGGCAGGGGTGACGAGCAGTACTTC.

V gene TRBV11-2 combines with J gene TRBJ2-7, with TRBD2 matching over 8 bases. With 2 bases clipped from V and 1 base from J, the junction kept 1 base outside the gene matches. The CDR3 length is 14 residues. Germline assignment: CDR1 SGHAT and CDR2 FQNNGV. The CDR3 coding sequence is TGTGCCAGCAGCTTAACTAGCGGATCCTACGAGCAGTACTTC. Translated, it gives CASSLTSGSYEQYF.

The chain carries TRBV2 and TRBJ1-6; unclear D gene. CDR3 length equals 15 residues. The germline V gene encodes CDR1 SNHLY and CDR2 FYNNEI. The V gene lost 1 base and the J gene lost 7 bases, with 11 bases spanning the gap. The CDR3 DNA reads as TGTGCCAGCAGTGAAGGGGAGCTGAGGAATTCACCCCTCCACTTT. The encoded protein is CASSEGELRNSPLHF.

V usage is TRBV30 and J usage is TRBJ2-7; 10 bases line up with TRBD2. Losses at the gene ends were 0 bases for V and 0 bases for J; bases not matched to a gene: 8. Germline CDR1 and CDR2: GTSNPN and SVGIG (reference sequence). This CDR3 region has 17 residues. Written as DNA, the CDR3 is TGTGCCTGGAGTGTATTCTGGACTAGCGGCCGCTCCTACGAGCAGTACTTC. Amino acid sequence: CAWSVFWTSGRSYEQYF.

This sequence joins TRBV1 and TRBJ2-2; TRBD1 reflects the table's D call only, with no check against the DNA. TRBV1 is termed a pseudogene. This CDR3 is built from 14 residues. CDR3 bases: TGCACCAGCAGCCCCCCGACAGGGGCCGGGGAGCTGTTTTTT. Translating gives CTSSPPTGAGELFF.